This T cell receptor (beta chain) was found in a study of blood T cell repertoires in COVID-19. On the study more broadly: Specimens from acute and convalescent COVID-19 originated in the United States, Italy and Spain. Sources were T cells, B-cell-depleted T cells, or PBMCs; the material itself was cDNA or gDNA.

The data were produced by immunoSEQ multiplex PCR, yet TCRdb's version contains in-frame clones alone and is incomplete. In the table there are 150,000 to 200,000 clones, around 92% of which are singletons. In germline, CDR1 is WNHNN, CDR2 SYGVQD (reference sequence). CDR3 length: 13 amino acids. After removal of 5 bases from V and 8 bases from J, the junction contained 5 bases not matched to a gene. The chain joins TRBV10-1 to TRBJ1-4, with 7 nucleotides matching TRBD1. The specimen was peripheral blood. The receptor was derived from a man between 60 and 75 years old with acute or convalescent COVID-19. Here the CDR3 DNA reads TGCGCCAGCAGTTATAGACAGGGCGAAAAACTGTTTTTT. Protein sequence: CASSYRQGEKLFF.